What follows is one T cell receptor beta chain and its context. The target antigen is unknown. These data come from a study of cytomegalovirus exposure and HLA in healthy donors. Regarding the study as a whole: Per a later analysis, roughly 17,000 TCR beta sequences showed association with HLA alleles at 0.05 false discovery rate.

Unmatched junction bases numbered 6, after V lost 1 base and J lost 7 bases. CDR1 and CDR2 from the germline V gene are MGHRA and YSYEKL. This CDR3 comprises 14 residues. The PCR was carried out with 60 Vbeta primers and 13 Jbeta primers. The assay was immunoSEQ multiplex PCR, and TCRdb's table has in-frame clones only and misses some. In the table there are 250,000 or so clones, 85% to 95% of which are singletons. The chain employs TRBV4-1 and TRBJ1-1; 7 bases are a match to TRBD1. The source is a girl aged 2 to 9 in good health and CMV-seronegative. Material: PBMCs. The CDR3: CASSQGGGAGEAFF. DNA of the CDR3: TGCGCCAGCAGCCAAGGAGGGGGCGCAGGTGAAGCTTTCTTT.